This paragraph covers one TCR beta chain sequence. As for time point: time of PML onset. Clones were read by immunoSEQ multiplex PCR, and TCRdb kept only the in-frame ones, dropping some. The repertoire holds 30,000 or so clones, approximately 85% seen once, with around 12% in the top ten. Germline V gene data show CDR1 as MNHNS and CDR2 as SASEGT. V lost 2 bases, J lost 0 bases, and 4 bases stayed unmatched. The CDR3 loop spans 15 amino acids. The data were obtained in a study of multiple sclerosis patients with progressive multifocal leukoencephalopathy. The specimen was PBMCs, collected from a patient treated with natalizumab. This sequence joins TRBV6-1 and TRBJ2-7; 7 bases map to TRBD2. This clonotype originated in a woman aged 25 to 39 with progressive multifocal leukoencephalopathy. CDR3 amino acids: CASSEPGGSSYEQYF. The CDR3 region has the DNA TGTGCCAGCAGTGAACCGGGGGGAAGCTCCTACGAGCAGTACTTC.